These T cell receptor beta chains were read from a single sample in a study of beta chain features in type 1 diabetes. Assay: immunoSEQ multiplex PCR; the TCRdb copy retains only in-frame clones and omits some. The sample carries 330,000 or so clones, 10% to 15% recorded once. Sequencing was performed on naive CD4+ T cells from blood. The receptor set was obtained from a woman aged 18-29 years with type 1 diabetes. Each CDR3 is given with its conserved first and last residue. The D gene is left open where the match is weak. Part of the rows lack a size; the others show once, few, many or a class for expanded clones.

-	TRBV11-2	TRBJ2-7	-	TGTGCCAGCAGCTTAGTGGCTAGCTCCTACGAGCAGTACTTC	CASSLVASSYEQYF
TRBD1	TRBV6-6	TRBJ1-2	few	TGTGCCAGCAGTCCCCAGACAGGGAGGACCCATGGCTACACCTTC	CASSPQTGRTHGYTF
TRBD1	TRBV4-3	TRBJ2-3	-	TGCGCCAGCAGCCGGGACAGGGACACAGATACGCAGTATTTT	CASSRDRDTDTQYF
-	TRBV7-9	TRBJ1-5	-	TGTGCCAGCAGCCCAGGGTGGCAGGGCAATCAGCCCCAGCATTTT	CASSPGWQGNQPQHF
-	TRBV9	TRBJ2-5	few	TGTGCCAGCAGCATTCCGGACCTGAGCGGGACCCAGTACTTC	CASSIPDLSGTQYF
TRBD1	TRBV30	TRBJ2-7	few	TGTGCCTGGAGGTTCGTTACTAAGGGACAGGGGAGCTCCTACGAGCAGTACTTC	CAWRFVTKGQGSSYEQYF
-	TRBV5-1	TRBJ2-5	-	TGCGCCAGCAGCGCCACCGGGACATACCAAGAGACCCAGTACTTC	CASSATGTYQETQYF
-	TRBV25-1	TRBJ2-7	-	TGTGCCAGCAGTGCAGGAAAAGGGGGCGAGCAGTACTTC	CASSAGKGGEQYF
-	TRBV4-3	TRBJ1-4	few	TGCGCCAGCAGCAGGGGTAGATGGGCAGAAAAACTGTTTTTT	CASSRGRWAEKLFF
-	TRBV18	TRBJ1-1	few	TGTGCCAGCTCAGACATGAACACTGAAGCTTTCTTT	CASSDMNTEAFF
TRBD2	TRBV28	TRBJ2-1	few	TGTGCCAGCAGTTTTTGGCTAGCGGACTACAATGAGCAGTTCTTC	CASSFWLADYNEQFF
TRBD1	TRBV27	TRBJ2-7	few	TGTGCCAGCAGTACGCTCCGGGACAGCCCCCAGGATCAGTACTTC	CASSTLRDSPQDQYF
-	TRBV6-6	TRBJ2-7	-	TGTGCCAGCAGTATAGGCTTGTCTACGGGGGAGCAGTACTTC	CASSIGLSTGEQYF
-	TRBV18	TRBJ1-1	few	TGTGCCAGCTCACCCCGGGAACAGGGTGACACTGAAGCTTTCTTT	CASSPREQGDTEAFF
-	TRBV19	TRBJ1-2	few	TGTGCCAGTAGCCCTACTAGTACTAACTATGGCTACACCTTC	CASSPTSTNYGYTF
TRBD1	TRBV2	TRBJ1-5	-	TGTGCCAGCAGCGGACAGGGGGTAGGCAATCAGCCCCAGCATTTT	CASSGQGVGNQPQHF
TRBD1	TRBV19	TRBJ2-4	-	TGTGCCAGTACCCCGGGGCAGGGGGCGAACATTCAGTACTTC	CASTPGQGANIQYF
-	TRBV27	TRBJ1-5	few	TGTGCCAGCAGTTCCCCAGGGCTGAAACAGCCCCAGCATTTT	CASSSPGLKQPQHF
TRBD1	TRBV6-5	TRBJ1-4	few	TGTGCCAGCAGTTACGACAGGGAGAATGAAAAACTGTTTTTT	CASSYDRENEKLFF
-	TRBV7-9	TRBJ2-3	-	TGTGCCAGCATCCCACCCCCAGCAGGTGCCGAAGATACGCAGTATTTT	CASIPPPAGAEDTQYF
-	TRBV7-2	TRBJ2-5	few	TGTGCCAGCAGCCTCGGACAGAAAGAGACCCAGTACTTC	CASSLGQKETQYF
-	TRBV29-1	TRBJ2-2	few	TGCAGCGTTGGAGAGGGAGCCGGGGAGCTGTTTTTT	CSVGEGAGELFF
TRBD2	TRBV12-5	TRBJ2-7	-	TGTGCTAGTGGTCCCAGGACTAGCGGGGAGTACGAGCAGTACTTC	CASGPRTSGEYEQYF
-	TRBV15	TRBJ1-4	few	TGTGCCACCAGCTTTGGAGGTAGTGGAGAAAAACTGTTTTTT	CATSFGGSGEKLFF
TRBD1	TRBV7-3	TRBJ2-1	few	TGTGCCAGCAGCTCCTGGACAGGGACGTACAATGAGCAGTTCTTC	CASSSWTGTYNEQFF
TRBD2	TRBV18	TRBJ2-5	few	TGTGCCAGCTCACAAACTAGCGGAGGAATTCAAGAGACCCAGTACTTC	CASSQTSGGIQETQYF
-	TRBV20-1	TRBJ1-2	few	TGCGGATGCGGGGAAGGCTACACCTTC	CGCGEGYTF
TRBD2	TRBV7-9	TRBJ2-7	-	TGTGCCAGCAGCTGGGGGGGCGAGCAGTACTTC	CASSWGGEQYF